Included here is one T cell receptor (beta chain) sequence, with context. It was during active infection that Seattle patients were enrolled and then longitudinally followed. Germline CDR1 is MGHRA and CDR2 is YSYEKL. Trimming pared 0 bases from V and 3 bases from J, leaving 11 bases between. This CDR3 is 15 amino acids long. This sample was included in a study of blood T cell repertoires in COVID-19. Study-level background: T cells, B-cell-depleted T cells, or PBMCs provided the cDNA or gDNA that served as material.

Sequencing was performed with immunoSEQ multiplex PCR; in TCRdb, only in-frame clones are kept and a portion is missing. The sample has under 450,000 clones; about 86% are singletons. This receptor was identified in a woman aged 55 to 70 with COVID-19, enrolled during active disease. Sequenced sample: peripheral blood. The V call is TRBV4-1, the J call TRBJ1-1; D not certain. CDR3 residues: CASSQESGLYTEAFF. The DNA of the CDR3 is TGCGCCAGCAGCCAAGAATCGGGGTTGTACACTGAAGCTTTCTTT.